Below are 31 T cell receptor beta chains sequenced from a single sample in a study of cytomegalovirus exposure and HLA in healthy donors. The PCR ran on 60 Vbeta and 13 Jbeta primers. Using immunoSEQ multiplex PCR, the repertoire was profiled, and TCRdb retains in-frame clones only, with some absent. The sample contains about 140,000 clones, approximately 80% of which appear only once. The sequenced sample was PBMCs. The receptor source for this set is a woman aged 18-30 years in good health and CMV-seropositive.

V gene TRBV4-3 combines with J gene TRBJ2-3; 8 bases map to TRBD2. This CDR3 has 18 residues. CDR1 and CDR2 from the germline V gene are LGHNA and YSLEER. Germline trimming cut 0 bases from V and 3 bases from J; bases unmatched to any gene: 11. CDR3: CASSQDPAGAAQTDTQYF. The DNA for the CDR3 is TGCGCCAGCAGCCAAGATCCAGCGGGGGCCGCCCAAACAGATACGCAGTATTTT.

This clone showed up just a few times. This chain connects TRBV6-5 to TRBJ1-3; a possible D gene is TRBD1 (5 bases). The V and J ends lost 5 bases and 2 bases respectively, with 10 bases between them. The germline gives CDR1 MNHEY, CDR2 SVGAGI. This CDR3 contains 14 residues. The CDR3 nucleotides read TGTGCCAGCAGTCGGACATTCCCTGGAAACACCATATATTTT. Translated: CASSRTFPGNTIYF.

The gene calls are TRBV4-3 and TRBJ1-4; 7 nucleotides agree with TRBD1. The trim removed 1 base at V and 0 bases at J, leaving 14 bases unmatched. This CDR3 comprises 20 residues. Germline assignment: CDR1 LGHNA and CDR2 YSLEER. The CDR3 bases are TGCGCCAGCAGCCAAGGACAGGGACCTCATAAAACTGCAACTAATGAAAAACTGTTTTTT. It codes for CASSQGQGPHKTATNEKLFF.

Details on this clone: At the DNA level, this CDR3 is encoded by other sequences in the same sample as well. The CDR3 loop is CASSVTGYEQYF. The CDR3 nucleotides are TGTGCCAGCAGTGTAACAGGCTACGAGCAGTACTTC. V gene TRBV6-1 combines with J gene TRBJ2-7; tentative D call: TRBD1 (5 bases). V gave up 4 bases and J gave up 3 bases, with 7 bases separating them. Germline assignment: CDR1 MNHNS and CDR2 SASEGT. The CDR3 consists of 12 residues.

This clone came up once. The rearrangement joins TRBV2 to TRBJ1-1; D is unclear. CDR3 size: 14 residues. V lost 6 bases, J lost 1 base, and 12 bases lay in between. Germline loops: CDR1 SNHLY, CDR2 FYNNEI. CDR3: CASSLRLQNTEAFF. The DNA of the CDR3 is TGTGCCAGCAGCCTGAGGCTACAGAACACTGAAGCTTTCTTT.

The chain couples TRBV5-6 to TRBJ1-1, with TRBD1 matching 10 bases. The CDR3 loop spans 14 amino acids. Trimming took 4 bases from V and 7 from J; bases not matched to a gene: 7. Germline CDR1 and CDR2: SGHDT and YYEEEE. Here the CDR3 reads CASSDRGLLSEAFF. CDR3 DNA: TGTGCCAGCAGCGACAGGGGGCTGTTGAGTGAAGCTTTCTTT.

The CDR3 protein is CSVVTGDTEAFF. The DNA for the CDR3 is TGCAGCGTTGTGACCGGGGACACTGAAGCTTTCTTT. J is TRBJ1-1 and V is TRBV29-1; D gene ambiguous. V was trimmed by 4 bases and J by 3 bases, leaving 9 bases between them. The germline CDR1 and CDR2 sequences are SQVTM and ANQGSEA. The CDR3 runs to 12 residues.

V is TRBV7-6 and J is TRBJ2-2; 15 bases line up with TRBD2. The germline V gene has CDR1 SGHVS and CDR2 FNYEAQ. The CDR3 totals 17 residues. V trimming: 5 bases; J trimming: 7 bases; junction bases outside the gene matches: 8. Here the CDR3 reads CASSRAGLAGGIGELFF. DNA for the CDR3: TGTGCCAGCAGCAGGGCCGGACTAGCGGGGGGGATCGGGGAGCTGTTTTTT.

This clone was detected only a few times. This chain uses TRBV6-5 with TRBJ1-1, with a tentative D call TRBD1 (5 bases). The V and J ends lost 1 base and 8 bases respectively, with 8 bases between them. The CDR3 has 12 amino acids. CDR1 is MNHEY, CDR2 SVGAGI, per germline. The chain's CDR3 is CASSYLGREAFF. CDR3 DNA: TGTGCCAGCAGTTACTTGGGGCGGGAAGCTTTCTTT.

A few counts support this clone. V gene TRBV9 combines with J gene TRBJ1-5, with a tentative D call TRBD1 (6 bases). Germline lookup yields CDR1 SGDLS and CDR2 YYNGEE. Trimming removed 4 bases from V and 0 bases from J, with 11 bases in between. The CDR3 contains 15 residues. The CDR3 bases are TGTGCCAGCAGCCAGACAGGATATAGCAATCAGCCCCAGCATTTT. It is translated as CASSQTGYSNQPQHF.

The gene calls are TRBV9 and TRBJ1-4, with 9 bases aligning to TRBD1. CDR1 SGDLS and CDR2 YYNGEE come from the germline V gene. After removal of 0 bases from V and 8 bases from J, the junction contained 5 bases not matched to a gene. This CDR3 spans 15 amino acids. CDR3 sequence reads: CASSVGGTGSEKLFF. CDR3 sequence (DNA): TGTGCCAGCAGCGTAGGGGGGACAGGGAGCGAAAAACTGTTTTTT.

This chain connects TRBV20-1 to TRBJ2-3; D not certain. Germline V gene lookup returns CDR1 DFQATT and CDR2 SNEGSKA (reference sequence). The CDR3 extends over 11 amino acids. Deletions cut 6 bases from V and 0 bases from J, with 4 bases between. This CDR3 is CSAGSTDTQYF. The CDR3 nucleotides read TGCAGTGCCGGTAGCACAGATACGCAGTATTTT.

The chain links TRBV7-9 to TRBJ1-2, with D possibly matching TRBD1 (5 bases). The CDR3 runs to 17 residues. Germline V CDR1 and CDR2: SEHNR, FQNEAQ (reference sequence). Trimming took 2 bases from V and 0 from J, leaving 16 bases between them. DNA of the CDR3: TGTGCCAGCAGCTTATATATCGGGGGGTCGTCTAACTATGGCTACACCTTC. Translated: CASSLYIGGSSNYGYTF.

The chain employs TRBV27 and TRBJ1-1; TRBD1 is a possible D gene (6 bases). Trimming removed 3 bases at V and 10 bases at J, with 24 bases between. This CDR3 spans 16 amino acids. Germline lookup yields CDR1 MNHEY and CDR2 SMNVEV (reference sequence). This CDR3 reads CASSFGGGGSSSSAFF. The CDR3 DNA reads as TGTGCCAGCAGTTTCGGAGGGGGGGGAAGTAGTAGCTCAGCTTTCTTT.

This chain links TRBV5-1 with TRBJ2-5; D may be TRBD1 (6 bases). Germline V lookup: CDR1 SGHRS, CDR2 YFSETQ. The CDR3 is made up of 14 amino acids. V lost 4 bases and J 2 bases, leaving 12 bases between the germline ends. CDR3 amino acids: CASSRTGWQETQYF. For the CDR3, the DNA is TGCGCCAGCAGCCGCACAGGGTGGCAAGAGACCCAGTACTTC.

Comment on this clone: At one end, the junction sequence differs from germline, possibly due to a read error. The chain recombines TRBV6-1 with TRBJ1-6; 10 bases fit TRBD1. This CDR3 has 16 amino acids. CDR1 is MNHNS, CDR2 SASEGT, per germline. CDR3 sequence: CAGSEVLGQGSSPLHF. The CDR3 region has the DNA TGTGCCGGCAGTGAAGTTTTGGGACAGGGGAGTTCACCCCTCCACTTT.

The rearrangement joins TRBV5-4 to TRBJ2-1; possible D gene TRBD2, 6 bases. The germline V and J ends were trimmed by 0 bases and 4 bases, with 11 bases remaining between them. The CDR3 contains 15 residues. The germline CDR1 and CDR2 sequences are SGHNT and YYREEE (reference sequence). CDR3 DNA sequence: TGTGCCAGCAGCTTGGGTGGGGGAGGTTACAATGAGCAGTTCTTC. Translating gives CASSLGGGGYNEQFF. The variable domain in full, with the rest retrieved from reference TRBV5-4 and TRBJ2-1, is ETGVTQSPTHLIKTRGQQVTLRCSSQSGHNTVSWYQQALGQGPQFIFQYYREEENGRGNFPPRFSGLQFPNYSSELNVNALELDDSALYLCASSLGGGGYNEQFFGPGTRLTVL.

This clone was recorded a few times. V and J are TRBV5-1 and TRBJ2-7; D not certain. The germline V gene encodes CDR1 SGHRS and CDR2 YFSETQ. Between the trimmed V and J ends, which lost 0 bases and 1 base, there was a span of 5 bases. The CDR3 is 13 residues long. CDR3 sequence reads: CASSLDLSYEQYF. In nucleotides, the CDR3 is TGCGCCAGCAGCTTGGACTTGTCCTACGAGCAGTACTTC.

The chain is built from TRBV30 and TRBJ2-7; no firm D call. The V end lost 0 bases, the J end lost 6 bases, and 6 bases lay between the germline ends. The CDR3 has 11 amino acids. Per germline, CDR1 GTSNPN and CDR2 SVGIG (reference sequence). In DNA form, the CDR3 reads TGTGCCTGGAGTGTTCAACTCGAGCAGTACTTC. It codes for CAWSVQLEQYF.

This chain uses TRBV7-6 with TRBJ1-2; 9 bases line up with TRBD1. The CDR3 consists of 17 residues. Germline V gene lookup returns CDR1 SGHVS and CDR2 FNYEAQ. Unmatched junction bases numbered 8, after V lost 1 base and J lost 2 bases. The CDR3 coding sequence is TGTGCCAGCAGCTTAGGTGCCCCCGGGACAGGGAACTATGGCTACACCTTC. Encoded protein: CASSLGAPGTGNYGYTF.

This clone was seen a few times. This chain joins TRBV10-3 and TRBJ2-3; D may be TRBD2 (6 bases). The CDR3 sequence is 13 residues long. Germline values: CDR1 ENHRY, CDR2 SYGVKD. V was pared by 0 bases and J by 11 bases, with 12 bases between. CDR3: CAISESGVGGQYF. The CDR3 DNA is TGTGCCATCAGTGAGTCTGGAGTCGGGGGGCAGTATTTT.

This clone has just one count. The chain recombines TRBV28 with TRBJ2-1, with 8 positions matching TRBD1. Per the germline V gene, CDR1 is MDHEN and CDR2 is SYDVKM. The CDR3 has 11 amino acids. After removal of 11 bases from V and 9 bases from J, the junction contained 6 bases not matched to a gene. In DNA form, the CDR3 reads TGTGCCGGCGGACAGGGCGGTGAGCAGTTCTTC. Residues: CAGGQGGEQFF.

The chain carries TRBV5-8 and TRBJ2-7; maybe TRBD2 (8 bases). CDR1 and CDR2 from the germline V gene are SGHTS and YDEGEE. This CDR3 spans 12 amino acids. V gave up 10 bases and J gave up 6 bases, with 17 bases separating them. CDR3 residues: CAFGRGLVEQYF. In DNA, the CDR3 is TGTGCCTTCGGGAGGGGGCTAGTCGAGCAGTACTTC.

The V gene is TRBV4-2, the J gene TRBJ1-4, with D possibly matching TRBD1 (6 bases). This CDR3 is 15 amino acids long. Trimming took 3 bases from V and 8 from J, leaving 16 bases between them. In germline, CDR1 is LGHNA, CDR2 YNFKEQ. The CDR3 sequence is CASSQGAKGGEKLFF. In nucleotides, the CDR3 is TGTGCCAGCAGCCAGGGGGCAAAGGGTGGGGAAAAACTGTTTTTT.

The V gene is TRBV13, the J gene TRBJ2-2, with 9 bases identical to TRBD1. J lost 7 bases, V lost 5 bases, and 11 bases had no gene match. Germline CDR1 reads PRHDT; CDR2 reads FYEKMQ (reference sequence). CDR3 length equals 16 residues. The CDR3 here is CASSRKQGARNGELFF. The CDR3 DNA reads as TGTGCCAGCAGCCGTAAACAGGGGGCGCGGAACGGGGAGCTGTTTTTT.

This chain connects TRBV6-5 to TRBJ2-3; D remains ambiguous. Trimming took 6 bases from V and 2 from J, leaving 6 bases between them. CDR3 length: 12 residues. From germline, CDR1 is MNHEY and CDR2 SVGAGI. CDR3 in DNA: TGTGCCAGCAGGGCTCCCACAGATACGCAGTATTTT. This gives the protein CASRAPTDTQYF.

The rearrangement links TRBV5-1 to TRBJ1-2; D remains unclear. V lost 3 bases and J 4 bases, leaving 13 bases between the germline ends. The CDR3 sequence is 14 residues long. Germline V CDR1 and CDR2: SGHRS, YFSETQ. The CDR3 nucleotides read TGCGCCAGCAGCTCAACGGGAGGACCCTATGGCTACACCTTC. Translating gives CASSSTGGPYGYTF.

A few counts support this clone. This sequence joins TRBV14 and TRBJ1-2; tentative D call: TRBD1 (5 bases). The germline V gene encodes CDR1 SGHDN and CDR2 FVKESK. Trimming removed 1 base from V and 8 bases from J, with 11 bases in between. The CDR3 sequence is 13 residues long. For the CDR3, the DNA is TGTGCCAGCAGCCAAGCTAGGGGTGGAGGCTACACCTTC. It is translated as CASSQARGGGYTF.

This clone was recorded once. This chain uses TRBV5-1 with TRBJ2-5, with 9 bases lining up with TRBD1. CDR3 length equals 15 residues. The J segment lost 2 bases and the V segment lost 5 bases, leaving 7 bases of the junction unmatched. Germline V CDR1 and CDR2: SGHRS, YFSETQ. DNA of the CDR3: TGCGCCAGCAGGAGTGGACAGGGGTTTCAAGAGACCCAGTACTTC. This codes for CASRSGQGFQETQYF. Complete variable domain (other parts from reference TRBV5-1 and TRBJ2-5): KAGVTQTPRYLIKTRGQQVTLSCSPISGHRSVSWYQQTPGQGLQFLFEYFSETQRNKGNFPGRFSGRQFSNSRSEMNVSTLELGDSALYLCASRSGQGFQETQYFGPGTRLLVL.

The CDR3 is CASSYAGTQNTEAFF. The DNA of the CDR3 is TGTGCCAGCAGCTATGCCGGGACACAGAACACTGAAGCTTTCTTT. This rearrangement joins TRBV7-9 to TRBJ1-1, with D perhaps matching TRBD1 (6 bases). The CDR3 runs to 15 residues. V shed 4 bases and J shed 1 base, with 13 bases lying between them. From germline, CDR1 is SEHNR and CDR2 FQNEAQ (reference sequence).

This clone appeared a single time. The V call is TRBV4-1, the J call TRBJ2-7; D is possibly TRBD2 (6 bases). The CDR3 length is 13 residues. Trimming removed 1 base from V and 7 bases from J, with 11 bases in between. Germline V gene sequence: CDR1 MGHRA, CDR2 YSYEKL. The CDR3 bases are TGCGCCAGCAGCCAAGGTGGAGGGTGGGAGCAGTACTTC. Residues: CASSQGGGWEQYF.